This T cell receptor (beta chain) was recorded in a study of T cells in Graves' hyperthyroidism and ophthalmopathy (dated by TCRdb to the late 2010s). Regarding the research as a whole: Peripheral blood samples were taken at the time of initial diagnosis, prior to any treatment. To identify TCR V-J signatures that set the groups apart, the researchers used a discovery cohort of more than 95 patients, made up of 40 to 45 with Graves' ophthalmopathy and approximately 57 with stable Graves' hyperthyroidism. Whether ophthalmopathy could be predicted prospectively was tested in an independent validation cohort made up of under 20 hyperthyroidism patients plus 17 patients who later progressed to ophthalmopathy. The roughly 100 discovery patients were randomly split 7:3 into training and test sets. In addition, the study compared T-cell repertoires in thyroid tissue and in blood from six Graves' hyperthyroidism patients. The paper describes TCR Vbeta CDR3 sequencing of about 140 peripheral blood samples, made up of 40 to 45 ophthalmopathy patients, around 78 hyperthyroidism patients and some 17 progressor patients. Following sampling, methimazole starting at 30 mg daily was given to hyperthyroidism patients, and high-dose intravenous methylprednisolone was given to ophthalmopathy patients. Summary of the overall study and its limitations: Sample size was not statistically predetermined, and investigators were not blinded to group allocation. Blood samples also contained most of the expanded thyroid clonotypes (frequency above 0.001), which suggests that blood repertoires may reflect thyroid immune responses. Ophthalmopathy was separated from stable hyperthyroidism by a 13 V-J signature model, with approximately 89% sensitivity and roughly 84% specificity obtained in cross-validation and 80%/75% obtained in testing. In validation, the model predicted progression to ophthalmopathy with 55% to 71% sensitivity and around 72% specificity, a median of about six months before onset.

The TCR beta CDR3 regions were amplified from RNA transcripts. The TCR CDR3 was subjected to a first round of RT-PCR using the HTBI primer set and the Qiagen OneStep RT-PCR kit. Libraries were constructed in a second round of multiplex PCR, after which size selection and purification were performed. Paired-end sequencing of the libraries was performed with 100 bp reads on an Illumina HiSeq2000. Regarding the original processing steps: SOAPnuke was used to process the raw data, with reads discarded if the reads contained adapters or uncalled bases, had a mean Phred below 15, or lacked an exact constant-primer or identifier match. High-quality paired reads were merged using COPE v1.2.5, and each unique nucleotide sequence was defined as a clonotype. MiTCR v1.1 was used to align clonotypes to the IMGT TRBV, TRBD and TRBJ reference segments. The analysis was restricted to V-J combinations with a frequency above 0.0001, which together covered 99% to 99.2% of the repertoires. The TCS score was defined as F50 (clonal expansion) divided by E x V (chaos), with BLOSUM62-based TCRdist calculated between CDR3 peptides within each V-J. Welch's t-statistics and random forest reduced roughly 500 V-J features to around 14, which were used in a naive Bayes classifier (R e1071). TCRdb reprocessing: public reads trimmed at Q25 with fastp, clones called with MiXCR, in-frame beta chains kept. Rows matching on CDR3 protein sequence are summarized as one entry with the most common DNA and genes. These V and J calls derive from TCRdb rather than the authors' analysis. This sample holds some 600,000 distinct CDR3 sequences; 11% to 15% were observed only once. 5.5% to 7.5% of the sample rests with the top ten.

Hyperthyroidism patients were aged 18 to 65 years and newly diagnosed, with disease duration of less than 2 months. Patients with uncontrolled infections, other autoimmune diseases, pregnancy or lactation were excluded. Diagnoses relied on clinical symptoms, serum thyroxine and TRAb, thyroid ultrasound and orbital computed tomography. Blood from progressor patients was collected at the time of first diagnosis with hyperthyroidism, before any ophthalmopathy symptoms had appeared. PBMCs were isolated from about 10 ml of fresh peripheral blood by Ficoll-Paque density gradient centrifugation. Progressor patients were first diagnosed with Graves' hyperthyroidism and then developed ophthalmopathy during follow-up. Total RNA was extracted with Trizol reagent, and quality was checked on an Agilent 2100 Bioanalyzer. A few counts support this clonotype. There is no known antigen for this receptor. Within one base of it there is no much larger clone, and no base qualities were kept.

Sequencing was done on a sample of blood. The sequence was collected from a woman aged 30 to 39 with Graves' hyperthyroidism that later progressed to Graves' ophthalmopathy.

For the CDR3, the sequence is CASSPGTPSTYEQYF. The DNA is as follows: TGTGCCAGCAGCCCCGGGACTCCCTCGACCTACGAGCAGTACTTC. This receptor chain uses TRBV3-1 and TRBJ2-7; a tentative D call is TRBD2 (6 bases match). Trimming costs V 4 bases and J 2 bases, and their ends lie 15 bases apart. For CDR1 and CDR2, the germline V gene (reference sequence) lists LGHDT and YNNKEL. The CDR3 has 15 amino acids, counting the end cysteine and phenylalanine. Of all the DNA, just the CDR3 is kept, 45 bases in frame from base 1.